This TCR beta chain was sequenced during a study of blood T cell repertoires in COVID-19 (dated by TCRdb to the early 2020s). As for the study more broadly: Samples covering the acute and convalescent phases of COVID-19 were provided by collaborators in the United States, Italy and Spain. The material from the prospective study consisted of cDNA or gDNA derived from T cells, B-cell-depleted T cells, or PBMCs. The dataset comprised deeply sampled blood TCRbeta repertoires from subjects exposed to, actively infected with, or recovered from COVID-19. A freely available public database, intended as a resource for researchers studying the immune response to SARS-CoV-2, is where the repertoires were released. The samples were drawn from the first 160 participants of the ongoing ImmuneRACE study and from 1,254 subjects provided by 6 global collaborators. The sample metadata nearly always contained a de-identified subject ID, COVID-19 status, age in years and sex. Where available, HLA class I and class II types were taken from metadata supplied by the sample provider and were not determined by assay-based typing. Overall study outcomes, separate from this receptor: The quantity of clinical and demographic metadata differed by source and by participant and was supplied without curation.

With respect to this clone: Its antigen is currently not known. Base-call qualities are not available, and no considerably larger clone is one nucleotide away.

Participants in the prospective study were aged roughly 18 to 100 years, lived in more than 20 United States geographic areas, and enrolled through a virtual design. In the prospective study, cohorts were assigned on the basis of participant-reported clinical history obtained from a screening survey and a study questionnaire. For ImmuneRACE Cohort 3, a participant was defined as recovered based on two consecutive negative NP/OP PCR tests, clearance by a healthcare professional, or resolution of symptoms. Mobile phlebotomists in the prospective study collected whole blood, serum and a nasopharyngeal or oropharyngeal swab from every participant. Participants in the prospective study had the option to provide additional blood draws and questionnaires over an approximately 2-month period. Before DNA extraction, prospective study blood samples were shipped either frozen or at room temperature. TCRbeta CDR3 regions were amplified from genomic DNA by means of the immunoSEQ Assay, a bias-controlled multiplex PCR. The authors' pipeline ran thus. The number of nucleated cells in each sample was estimated from the amplification of reference gene primers within the assay. To quantify the absolute abundance of each unique TCRbeta CDR3 rearrangement, sequence reads were collapsed and filtered. For each sample, productive Simpson clonality was calculated as the square root of Simpson's diversity index over productive rearrangements. The table comes from immuneACCESS by way of TCRdb, which keeps in-frame sequences with V and J called. Part of the clones is missing from these tables; in studies checked, under half for an unresolved V gene and the rest for unknown reasons. V and J calls and clone size are those listed in that table; D and trimming were worked out from the DNA. The sample profile shows nearly 400,000 clones; under 90% of them were found once. In total, the top ten clones hold about 1.7% of the sample.

V was cut back by 3 bases and J by 4 bases, leaving a gap of 9 bases between them. The CDR3 runs 14 amino acids, cysteine and phenylalanine included. Only the CDR3 portion is preserved as DNA: 42 bases, with reading frame beginning at the first base. According to the germline V gene, CDR1 reads KGHSH and CDR2 reads LQKENI. The chain is made from TRBV18 and TRBJ2-2; 6 matching bases give a weak D call of TRBD1. The source is a woman between 25 and 40 years old who had recovered from COVID-19. Sample: PBMCs or T cells enriched from blood (not recorded which). CDR3 reads: CASSPWGRTGELFF. DNA sequence: TGTGCCAGCTCACCCTGGGGGCGCACCGGGGAGCTGTTTTTT.